The 27 T cell receptor beta chains listed next were all sequenced from one sample in a study of technical replicates of blood from a few donors. Assay: immunoSEQ multiplex PCR; the TCRdb copy retains only in-frame clones and omits some. The sample lists around 79,000 clones, 85% to 95% occurring once. The sequenced sample was T cells isolated from PBMCs. All receptors come from a human donor in good health.

The chain links TRBV27 to TRBJ2-7; 8 bases are shared with TRBD2. CDR3 length equals 14 residues. CDR1 is MNHEY, CDR2 SMNVEV, per germline (reference sequence). V trimming: 7 bases; J trimming: 2 bases; junction bases outside the gene matches: 7. The CDR3: CASTSPGLAYEQYF. CDR3 nucleotide sequence: TGTGCCAGCACGTCGCCGGGACTAGCCTACGAGCAGTACTTC.

The chain carries TRBV2 and TRBJ2-7; 7 bases fit TRBD1. The CDR3 is made up of 17 amino acids. The germline CDR1 and CDR2 sequences are SNHLY and FYNNEI. V shed 6 bases, J shed 7 bases, and the junction held 21 bases outside the gene matches. As DNA, the CDR3 is TGTGCCAGCAGGCGAATACCAGGGACAGCGAATCTACGTGAGCAGTACTTC. Encoded protein: CASRRIPGTANLREQYF.

The chain links TRBV10-3 to TRBJ1-1; a possible D gene is TRBD1 (5 bases). The CDR3 runs 13 residues. Germline CDR1 is ENHRY and CDR2 is SYGVKD. Deletions cut 6 bases from V and 4 bases from J, with 12 bases between. The CDR3 sequence is CAISQDMPTEAFF. The CDR3 nucleotides read TGTGCCATCAGCCAGGACATGCCCACTGAAGCTTTCTTT.

The chain couples TRBV28 to TRBJ2-7; D might be TRBD2 (5 bases). CDR3 size: 15 residues. V lost 6 bases and J 1 base, leaving 16 bases between the germline ends. The germline gives CDR1 MDHEN, CDR2 SYDVKM. The DNA for the CDR3 is TGTGCCAGCAGGAGGGCGGCCGGGATTTCCTACGAGCAGTACTTC. It translates to CASRRAAGISYEQYF.

This chain uses TRBV28 with TRBJ2-1; possible D gene TRBD2, 5 bases. V was clipped by 2 bases and J by 10 bases, with 6 bases between them. The CDR3 is made up of 11 amino acids. Germline V gives CDR1 MDHEN, CDR2 SYDVKM. The CDR3 here is CASSLGGEQFF. The CDR3 DNA follows: TGTGCCAGCAGTTTAGGAGGCGAGCAGTTCTTC. The full variable domain, rest sourced from reference TRBV28 and TRBJ2-1, is DVKVTQSSRYLVKRTGEKVFLECVQDMDHENMFWYRQDPGLGLRLIYFSYDVKMKEKGDIPEGYSVSREKKERFSLILESASTNQTSMYLCASSLGGEQFFGPGTRLTVL.

The chain combines TRBV7-3 with TRBJ2-1; D is ambiguous. The germline V and J ends were trimmed by 1 base and 0 bases, with 7 bases remaining between them. The CDR3 runs to 15 residues. Looked up from germline, CDR1 is SGHTA and CDR2 is FQGTGA. The CDR3 sequence: CASSLIRSSYNEQFF. CDR3 bases: TGTGCCAGCAGCTTAATCCGGAGCTCCTACAATGAGCAGTTCTTC.

This rearrangement joins TRBV11-3 to TRBJ2-7; 9 nucleotides match TRBD1. Germline V lookup: CDR1 SGHNT, CDR2 YENEEA. The CDR3 consists of 13 residues. The V gene end was trimmed by 3 bases and the J gene end by 6 bases; junction bases not matched to a gene: 3. CDR3 DNA sequence: TGTGCCAGCAGCTTCGACAGGGGGACCGAGCAGTACTTC. This translates into CASSFDRGTEQYF.

This chain uses TRBV2 with TRBJ2-7; 10 bases line up with TRBD2. The germline gives CDR1 SNHLY, CDR2 FYNNEI. This CDR3 contains 15 residues. The J segment lost 4 bases and the V segment lost 5 bases, leaving 8 bases of the junction unmatched. CDR3 nucleotides: TGTGCCAGCAGTCCTCTAGCGGGAGTTAATTACGAGCAGTACTTC. Translated: CASSPLAGVNYEQYF.

This chain joins TRBV7-9 and TRBJ2-1; D unresolved. Germline values: CDR1 SEHNR, CDR2 FQNEAQ (reference sequence). The CDR3 contains 12 residues. Trimming cost V 4 bases and J 9 bases, with 10 bases left between them. Written as DNA, the CDR3 is TGTGCCAGCAGCTCAAGCCTTGGTGAGCAGTTCTTC. Protein sequence: CASSSSLGEQFF.

The chain carries TRBV7-9 and TRBJ2-5; 7 nucleotides match TRBD1. This CDR3 comprises 13 residues. The V gene end was trimmed by 6 bases and the J gene end by 1 base; junction bases not matched to a gene: 2. CDR1 is SEHNR and CDR2 is FQNEAQ in the germline V gene (reference sequence). This CDR3 reads CASRQGLQETQYF. The DNA for the CDR3 is TGTGCCAGCAGACAGGGGCTCCAAGAGACCCAGTACTTC.

The chain couples TRBV6-5 to TRBJ1-4; 8 bases map to TRBD1. CDR1 is MNHEY, CDR2 SVGAGI, per germline. The CDR3 sequence is 16 residues long. V lost 3 bases, J lost 7 bases, and 10 bases stayed unmatched. For the CDR3, the DNA is TGTGCCAGCAGTTATTTTTGGACAGGGTCAACTGAAAAACTGTTTTTT. The encoded protein is CASSYFWTGSTEKLFF.

The chain links TRBV6-6 to TRBJ2-1; 8 bases fit TRBD2. The germline CDR1 and CDR2 sequences are MNHNY and SVGAGI (reference sequence). The V segment lost 4 bases and the J segment 0 bases; nucleotides outside the gene matches: 5. The CDR3 has 16 amino acids. The CDR3 spells CASSLSGSLSYNEQFF. DNA of the CDR3: TGTGCCAGCAGTTTAAGCGGGAGCCTCTCCTACAATGAGCAGTTCTTC.

The chain joins TRBV7-2 to TRBJ2-4, with D tentatively TRBD1 (6 bases). V gave up 5 bases and J gave up 3 bases, with 11 bases separating them. Per the germline V gene, CDR1 is SGHTA and CDR2 is FQGNSA. The CDR3 length is 14 residues. CDR3 amino acids: CASSGRGFKNIQYF. CDR3 bases: TGTGCCAGCAGCGGCAGGGGTTTCAAAAACATTCAGTACTTC.

V usage is TRBV9 and J usage is TRBJ2-7, with unresolved D. Germline loops: CDR1 SGDLS, CDR2 YYNGEE. The CDR3 sequence is 12 residues long. The germline V and J ends were trimmed by 3 bases and 7 bases, with 11 bases remaining between them. CDR3 sequence reads: CASSASVGEQYF. The CDR3 region has the DNA TGTGCCAGCAGCGCGTCTGTCGGGGAGCAGTACTTC.

The genes are TRBV19 and TRBJ2-1; TRBD2 matches 14 bases. The junction had 7 bases not matched to a gene; V was cut back by 1 base and J by 11 bases. The length of the CDR3 is 16 residues. Germline values: CDR1 LNHDA, CDR2 SQIVND (reference sequence). CDR3 nucleotides: TGTGCCAGTAGTATAGGGAGACTAGCGGGAGGGCCACAGCAGTTCTTC. Translated, it gives CASSIGRLAGGPQQFF.

J is TRBJ2-7 and V is TRBV20-1; D is possibly TRBD1 (5 bases). The CDR3 runs to 11 residues. Germline V gene lookup returns CDR1 DFQATT and CDR2 SNEGSKA (reference sequence). Trimming shortened V by 4 bases and J by 4 bases, and 8 bases separated the two germline ends. DNA of the CDR3: TGCAGTGCTACCCAGGGTTACGAGCAGTACTTC. Amino acids: CSATQGYEQYF.

The chain is built from TRBV4-2 and TRBJ1-1; possible D gene TRBD1, 6 bases. Germline loops: CDR1 LGHNA, CDR2 YNFKEQ. This CDR3 region has 17 residues. Trimming left V 3 bases short and J 3 bases short, with 20 bases between. The CDR3 DNA reads TGTGCCAGCAGCCATAACGGCTTCAGGGGTCGGGACACTGAAGCTTTCTTT. Translated, it gives CASSHNGFRGRDTEAFF.

This chain uses TRBV18 with TRBJ2-6, with 8 nucleotides matching TRBD1. This CDR3 spans 20 amino acids. Germline lookup yields CDR1 KGHSH and CDR2 LQKENI. J was trimmed by 0 bases and V by 1 base; bases with no gene match: 11. CDR3 amino acids: CASSPRTGWNFGSGANVLTF. The CDR3 DNA reads TGTGCCAGCTCACCACGGACAGGGTGGAATTTTGGCTCTGGGGCCAACGTCCTGACTTTC.

The rearrangement links TRBV7-2 to TRBJ1-2; TRBD1 is a possible D gene (6 bases). Germline V lookup: CDR1 SGHTA, CDR2 FQGNSA. The CDR3 runs 14 residues. V gave up 6 bases and J gave up 4 bases, with 15 bases separating them. For the CDR3, the DNA is TGTGCCAGCAGTTACGACAGGAGAACCTATGGCTACACCTTC. Protein: CASSYDRRTYGYTF.

This chain links TRBV7-3 with TRBJ2-6; TRBD2 agrees at 7 bases. From germline, CDR1 is SGHTA and CDR2 FQGTGA. With 5 bases clipped from V and 0 bases from J, the junction kept 4 bases outside the gene matches. This CDR3 is built from 16 residues. CDR3 region: CASSLSGGSGANVLTF. The CDR3 DNA reads TGTGCCAGCAGCCTCTCGGGGGGCTCTGGGGCCAACGTCCTGACTTTC. Using reference TRBV7-3 and TRBJ2-6 for the parts outside the CDR3, the full variable domain is GAGVSQTPSNKVTEKGKYVELRCDPISGHTALYWYRQSLGQGPEFLIYFQGTGAADDSGLPNDRFFAVRPEGSVSTLKIQRTERGDSAVYLCASSLSGGSGANVLTFGAGSRLTVL.

The V and J genes are TRBV6-1 and TRBJ2-1, with D hard to call. Germline assignment: CDR1 MNHNS and CDR2 SASEGT. The V and J ends lost 3 bases and 15 bases respectively, with 15 bases between them. The CDR3 totals 12 residues. In DNA, the CDR3 is TGTGCCAGCAGTGAGATAGTCCCCCTAGGGTTCTTC. It specifies CASSEIVPLGFF.

This chain joins TRBV9 and TRBJ2-7, with TRBD2 identical over 8 bases. Trimming cost V 4 bases and J 3 bases; bases outside gene matches: 6. The CDR3 spans 14 residues. The V gene's germline CDR1 is SGDLS and CDR2 YYNGEE. CDR3 coding DNA: TGTGCCAGCAGCATCGGGACTAGTAGCTACGAGCAGTACTTC. Protein: CASSIGTSSYEQYF.

V and J are TRBV7-8 and TRBJ1-5; D remains ambiguous. CDR1 and CDR2 (germline): SGHVS, FQNEAQ. This CDR3 spans 14 amino acids. The V gene lost 1 base and the J gene lost 4 bases, with 8 bases spanning the gap. CDR3 nucleotides: TGTGCCAGCAGCTTAGTCGCAGATAATCAGCCCCAGCATTTT. Translating gives CASSLVADNQPQHF.

This clone was seen more than once but under ten times. The gene calls are TRBV27 and TRBJ1-1; D is possibly TRBD1 (6 bases). The CDR3 is 14 amino acids. V was shortened by 4 bases and J by 0 bases, with 9 bases between the two germline ends. The germline gives CDR1 MNHEY, CDR2 SMNVEV (reference sequence). The CDR3 sequence is CASSYNRVNTEAFF. CDR3 nucleotides: TGTGCCAGCAGTTATAACAGGGTGAACACTGAAGCTTTCTTT.

This clone was observed a single time. This rearrangement joins TRBV7-9 to TRBJ1-4; the D is unclear. In germline, CDR1 is SEHNR, CDR2 FQNEAQ (reference sequence). Trimming stripped 2 bases from V and 2 bases from J, with 6 bases between. The CDR3 length is 14 residues. CDR3 DNA: TGTGCCAGCAGCTTATCCTCGACTAATGAAAAACTGTTTTTT. This codes for CASSLSSTNEKLFF.

V usage is TRBV5-1 and J usage is TRBJ1-2; 8 positions agree with TRBD1. CDR1 SGHRS and CDR2 YFSETQ come from the germline V gene. The CDR3 is made up of 15 amino acids. J gave up 8 bases and V 3 bases, and 12 bases lay outside the gene matches. The CDR3 loop reads CASSSEPRDRRGYTF. The CDR3 DNA sequence: TGCGCCAGCAGCTCCGAACCCCGGGACAGGAGGGGCTACACCTTC.

The CDR3 region is CASSQKYWDRVYEQYF. The CDR3 DNA follows: TGCGCCAGCAGCCAAAAGTATTGGGACAGGGTCTACGAGCAGTACTTC. The V call is TRBV4-1, the J call TRBJ2-7; 9 positions match TRBD1. Per the germline V gene, CDR1 is MGHRA and CDR2 is YSYEKL. V shed 2 bases, J shed 3 bases, and the junction held 8 bases outside the gene matches. The CDR3 covers 16 residues.